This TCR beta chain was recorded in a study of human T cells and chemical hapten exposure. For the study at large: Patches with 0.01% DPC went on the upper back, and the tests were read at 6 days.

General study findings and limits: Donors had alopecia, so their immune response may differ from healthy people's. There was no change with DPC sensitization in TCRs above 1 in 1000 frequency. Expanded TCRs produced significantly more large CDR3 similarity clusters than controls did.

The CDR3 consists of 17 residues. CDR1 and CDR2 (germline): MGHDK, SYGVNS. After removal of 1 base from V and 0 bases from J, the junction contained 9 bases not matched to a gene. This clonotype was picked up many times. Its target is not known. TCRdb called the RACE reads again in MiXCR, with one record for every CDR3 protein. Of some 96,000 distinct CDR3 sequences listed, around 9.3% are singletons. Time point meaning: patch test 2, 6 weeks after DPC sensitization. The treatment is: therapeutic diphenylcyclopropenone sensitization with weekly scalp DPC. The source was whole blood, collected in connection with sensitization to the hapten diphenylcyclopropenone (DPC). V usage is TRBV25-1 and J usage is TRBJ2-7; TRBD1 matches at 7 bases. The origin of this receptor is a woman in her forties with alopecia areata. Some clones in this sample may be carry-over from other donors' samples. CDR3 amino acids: CASSEWQGDSFSYEQYF. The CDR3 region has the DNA TGTGCCAGCAGTGAATGGCAGGGGGACAGTTTCTCCTACGAGCAGTACTTC.